Below, 8 T cell receptor beta chains from the same sample are listed, as sequenced in a study of T cell responses to AZD1222 COVID-19 vaccine. Sequencing used immunoSEQ multiplex PCR; TCRdb keeps in-frame clones, though not all of them. This sample has 150,000 to 200,000 clones, with 70% to 90% found just once. Source: peripheral blood, taken 28 days after the second AZD1222 dose. These receptors originate from an adult who received the AZD1222 COVID-19 vaccine.

In its sample, this clone was seen a few times. The genes are TRBV7-2 and TRBJ1-2, with D possibly TRBD1 on 6 matching bases. The CDR3 has 13 residues. Germline loops: CDR1 SGHTA, CDR2 FQGNSA. Trimming left V 2 bases short and J 4 bases short, with 8 bases between. The chain's CDR3 is CASSLQGPYGYTF. The CDR3 nucleotides are TGTGCCAGCAGCTTACAGGGGCCCTATGGCTACACCTTC.

The chain is built from TRBV6-5 and TRBJ1-4; D is ambiguous. This CDR3 has 15 residues. Germline CDR1 MNHEY, CDR2 SVGAGI. Trimming took 5 bases from V and 7 from J, leaving 17 bases between them. In DNA form, the CDR3 reads TGTGCCAGCAGTCCGTCTGGAGGGCGGGGTGAAAAACTGTTTTTT. This sequence encodes CASSPSGGRGEKLFF.

The chain recombines TRBV14 with TRBJ1-1; D gene unclear. The germline gives CDR1 SGHDN, CDR2 FVKESK. The CDR3 runs 13 residues. V lost 0 bases and J 3 bases, leaving 5 bases between the germline ends. The CDR3 sequence: CASSQELDTEAFF. The CDR3 DNA is TGTGCCAGCAGCCAAGAACTCGACACTGAAGCTTTCTTT.

In this sample, this clone turned up once. The gene calls are TRBV6-2 or TRBV6-3 and TRBJ1-6, with D perhaps matching TRBD1 (5 bases). From germline, CDR1 is MNHEY and CDR2 SVGEGT. With 5 bases removed from V and 0 bases from J, the gap between germline ends came to 8 bases. The CDR3 length is 15 residues. CDR3 protein: CASSLDSSYNSPLHF. The CDR3 DNA reads as TGTGCCAGCAGTCTAGACAGCTCCTATAATTCACCCCTCCACTTT.

This rearrangement joins TRBV7-8 to TRBJ1-1; D remains unclear. The CDR3 spans 15 residues. Germline CDR1 SGHVS, CDR2 FQNEAQ. V lost 1 base, J lost 7 bases, and 16 bases lay in between. CDR3 residues: CASSLGGSTSLEAFF. DNA for the CDR3: TGTGCCAGCAGCTTAGGTGGGAGTACCAGCCTTGAAGCTTTCTTT.

This chain links TRBV3-1 (or the pseudogene TRBV3-2) with TRBJ1-1, with D unresolved. Per the germline V gene, CDR1 is LGHDT and CDR2 is YNNKEL (reference sequence). This CDR3 spans 12 amino acids. V was pared by 7 bases and J by 4 bases, with 10 bases between. In DNA form, the CDR3 reads TGTGCCAGCACTGGGAGTGGCACTGAAGCTTTCTTT. It specifies CASTGSGTEAFF.

This clone has just a few counts. This chain connects TRBV7-8 to TRBJ1-2; TRBD1 matches 9 bases. The CDR3 covers 13 residues. The V and J ends lost 5 bases and 11 bases, in that order; junction bases with no gene match: 9. The germline V gene has CDR1 SGHVS and CDR2 FQNEAQ. The CDR3 region is CASSRWDRERYTF. In nucleotides, the CDR3 is TGTGCCAGCAGCCGCTGGGACAGGGAGAGGTACACCTTC.

This clone has more than one count but fewer than ten. CDR3 nucleotides: TGTGCCTCGCGCTTGGGACAGTATGGCTACACCTTC. Translating it yields CASRLGQYGYTF. This chain connects TRBV6-5 to TRBJ1-2; 7 bases align to TRBD1. J lost 5 bases, V lost 11 bases, and 8 bases had no gene match. This CDR3 spans 12 amino acids. Per germline, CDR1 MNHEY and CDR2 SVGAGI.